This T cell receptor beta chain derives from a study of PD-1 blockade in classical Hodgkin lymphoma. Study outcomes and limitations: Baseline TCR diversity was reportedly lower in newly diagnosed patients than in healthy donors. It was reported as lower still in relapsed/refractory patients. A significant rise in TCR diversity by C4D1 was seen for CD4+ but not CD8+ cells. Complete responders' baseline diversity resembled that of newly diagnosed patients.

In every patient, relapse followed autologous stem cell transplantation, while exposure to brentuximab vedotin differed. Trimming pared 6 bases from V and 9 bases from J, leaving 11 bases between. Germline assignment: CDR1 SGHAT and CDR2 FQDESV (reference sequence). CDR3 length: 12 amino acids. Measured with immunoSEQ multiplex PCR; TCRdb has only the in-frame clones, and not every one. The top ten hold 15% of the sample, which has tens of thousands of clones, approximately 92% seen once. Notes on this clone: Its antigen is unknown.

This receptor was obtained from a human donor with classical Hodgkin lymphoma. The material was peripheral blood mononuclear cells (PBMCs), obtained at baseline. The genes are TRBV11-1 and TRBJ2-2; D gene uncertain. The CDR3 region is CASSYFGRELFF. The CDR3 DNA reads TGTGCCAGCAGTTATTTTGGTCGGGAGCTGTTTTTT.